The rows below give T cell receptor beta chains drawn from one sample of a study of shared clonotypes between healthy human individuals. TCRdb keeps only in-frame clones here, not all; method: immunoSEQ multiplex PCR. The repertoire holds more than 400,000 clones, with 95% to 97% as singletons. The material sequenced was naive CD4+ T cells sorted from blood. The receptors here all came from a woman aged 30 to 39 in good health. Both conserved end residues are part of each CDR3. The D gene is left open where the match is weak.

d_call j_call v_call cdr3_nt cdr3_aa
. TRBJ2-2 TRBV27 TGTGCCAGCAGTCCTCGACAGCTCACCGGGGAGCTGTTTTTT CASSPRQLTGELFF
TRBD2 TRBJ2-2 TRBV5-1 TGCGCCAGCAGCTTGGTTGCGGGAGAGGCCGGGGAGCTGTTTTTT CASSLVAGEAGELFF
. TRBJ1-3 TRBV5-6 TGTGCCAGCAGCTTGGGTCACCTCTCTGGAAACACCATATATTTT CASSLGHLSGNTIYF
. TRBJ1-4 TRBV11-2 TGTGCCAGCAGCTTAGATAGGTCGAGGAGTGAAAAACTGTTTTTT CASSLDRSRSEKLFF
. TRBJ1-4 TRBV2 TGTGCCAGCAGTGAAGAGGCCAGGGCGGGCGAAAAACTGTTTTTT CASSEEARAGEKLFF
. TRBJ1-1 TRBV2 TGTGCCAGCAGTGAATGGGGCCCAGAGAACACTGAAGCTTTCTTT CASSEWGPENTEAFF
TRBD2 TRBJ2-7 TRBV28 TGTGCCGCCTACCCCCCGCGGGAGTCTTTTTCCACCGCCTACGAGCAGTACTTC CAAYPPRESFSTAYEQYF
. TRBJ2-7 TRBV6-4 TGTGCCAGCAGTGCCGGCTTCTACGAGCAGTACTTC CASSAGFYEQYF
TRBD1 TRBJ1-6 TRBV5-4 TGTGCCAGCAGACCTACAGGGGGCAATTCACCCCTCCACTTT CASRPTGGNSPLHF
. TRBJ1-2 TRBV7-9 TGTGCCAGCAGCCCCAATCTTAACTATGGCTACACCTTC CASSPNLNYGYTF
TRBD2 TRBJ2-1 TRBV7-8 TGTGCCAGCAGCTCGAGCGGGAGGGCCGGCGATGAGCAGTTCTTC CASSSSGRAGDEQFF